The 11 T cell receptor beta chains below come from one sample, sequenced in a study of cytomegalovirus exposure and HLA in healthy donors. PCR was performed using 60 Vbeta and 13 Jbeta primers. Only in-frame clones appear in the TCRdb table, and some are missing; sequencing was by immunoSEQ multiplex PCR. The sample data list tens of thousands of clones. The sample taken for sequencing was PBMCs. These receptors were obtained from an older woman in good health and CMV-seropositive.

The CDR3 nucleotides are TGTGCCAGCAGTCCAGACAGGGGGGCTGGATACGAGCAGTACTTC. Protein sequence: CASSPDRGAGYEQYF. The rearrangement joins TRBV28 to TRBJ2-7; 9 nucleotides align to TRBD1. The CDR3 is made up of 15 amino acids. In germline, CDR1 is MDHEN, CDR2 SYDVKM. J lost 4 bases, V lost 5 bases, and 9 bases had no gene match.

The chain couples TRBV28 to TRBJ2-7; D not resolved. The CDR3 runs 14 residues. Trimming removed 1 base at V and 2 bases at J, with 9 bases between. CDR1 and CDR2 from the germline V gene are MDHEN and SYDVKM. CDR3 in amino acids: CASSLSRPTYEQYF. The CDR3 nucleotides read TGTGCCAGCAGTTTATCCAGGCCTACCTACGAGCAGTACTTC.

The rearrangement uses TRBV6-6 and TRBJ1-4, with TRBD1 matching over 7 bases. In germline, CDR1 is MNHNY, CDR2 SVGAGI (reference sequence). The CDR3 length is 14 residues. The trim removed 8 bases at V and 5 bases at J, leaving 8 bases unmatched. The CDR3 here is CASSLTGVNEKLFF. CDR3 bases: TGTGCCAGCTCGTTAACAGGGGTAAATGAAAAACTGTTTTTT.

V gene TRBV19 combines with J gene TRBJ1-1; a possible D gene is TRBD1 (5 bases). CDR1 and CDR2 (germline): LNHDA, SQIVND (reference sequence). The length of the CDR3 is 14 residues. Trimming cost V 7 bases and J 0 bases, with 12 bases left between them. CDR3 loop: CASTWEGMNTEAFF. The CDR3 coding sequence is TGTGCCAGTACGTGGGAGGGGATGAACACTGAAGCTTTCTTT.

The gene calls are TRBV9 and TRBJ2-7; 10 positions agree with TRBD1. This CDR3 comprises 14 residues. Germline lookup yields CDR1 SGDLS and CDR2 YYNGEE. J was trimmed by 7 bases and V by 3 bases; bases with no gene match: 7. The CDR3 is CASSAPGQGREQYF. The CDR3 DNA reads TGTGCCAGCAGCGCACCGGGACAGGGGAGGGAGCAGTACTTC.

The J gene is TRBJ1-1, the V gene TRBV19, with D unclear. This CDR3 region has 12 residues. Between the trimmed V and J ends, which lost 5 bases and 1 base, there was a span of 5 bases. Germline lookup yields CDR1 LNHDA and CDR2 SQIVND (reference sequence). The CDR3 is CASSLPNTEAFF. The CDR3 DNA reads TGTGCCAGTAGTCTCCCGAACACTGAAGCTTTCTTT.

With regard to this clone: Because the CDR3's place on the DNA is in doubt, the DNA is left out and the CDR3 is given as listed by TCRdb. The rearrangement links TRBV19 to TRBJ2-6; the table's D call TRBD1 went unverified against the DNA. Inclusive of both ends, the CDR3 amounts to 15 amino acids. Germline V gene data show CDR1 as LNHDA and CDR2 as SQIVND (reference sequence). The CDR3 loop is CASTSDRAGANVLTF.

The rearrangement links TRBV29-1 to TRBJ2-3; 9 bases align to TRBD2. With V trimmed by 7 bases and J by 6 bases, 17 bases remained unmatched. This CDR3 has 16 residues. Germline V gene sequence: CDR1 SQVTM, CDR2 ANQGSEA. CDR3 residues: CSAGDSRGGMVDTQYF. Here the CDR3 DNA reads TGCAGCGCGGGGGACTCGCGGGGGGGCATGGTTGATACGCAGTATTTT.

V and J are TRBV4-3 and TRBJ1-5; D may be TRBD1 (5 bases). This CDR3 comprises 17 residues. CDR1 is LGHNA and CDR2 is YSLEER in the germline V gene. Trimming stripped 0 bases from V and 1 base from J, with 13 bases between. Here the CDR3 DNA reads TGCGCCAGCAGCCAAGAACCCCTTGGGGGGAGCAATCAGCCCCAGCATTTT. It translates to CASSQEPLGGSNQPQHF.

The chain employs TRBV25-1 and TRBJ1-6; maybe TRBD1 (5 bases). CDR1 and CDR2 from the germline V gene are MGHDK and SYGVNS. The CDR3 consists of 15 residues. V was trimmed by 2 bases and J by 3 bases, leaving 8 bases between them. The chain's CDR3 is CASSERGNYNSPLHF. Written as DNA, the CDR3 is TGTGCCAGCAGTGAACGGGGGAACTATAATTCACCCCTCCACTTT.

J is TRBJ2-2 and V is TRBV7-9; D is uncertain. CDR1 is SEHNR and CDR2 is FQNEAQ in the germline V gene (reference sequence). This CDR3 spans 14 amino acids. Between the trimmed V and J ends, which lost 4 bases and 1 base, there was a span of 7 bases. This chain's CDR3 is CASSSSVNTGELFF. CDR3 bases: TGTGCCAGCAGCTCCTCGGTGAACACCGGGGAGCTGTTTTTT.